This T cell receptor (beta chain) was sequenced in a study of patients and donors after allogeneic stem cell transplantation. The CDR3 covers 13 residues. The germline V and J ends were trimmed by 5 bases and 0 bases, with 2 bases remaining between them. TCRdb fed the RT-PCR reads into MiXCR, producing one record per CDR3 protein. The sample has around 200,000 distinct CDR3 sequences, over 30% seen once. This clonotype was observed at least ten times. The clonotype comes from a human donor who was either an allogeneic HSCT recipient or a stem cell or donor lymphocyte infusion donor (not recorded which). It is not recorded whose cells these are; they may come from a transplant donor. The chain links TRBV12-3 or TRBV12-4 to TRBJ2-6; D is undetermined. The sequenced sample was blood, either unsorted or a sorted T cell fraction (not recorded which). Written as DNA, the CDR3 is TGTGCCAGCAGTCTCTCTGGGGCCAACGTCCTGACTTTC. Protein product: CASSLSGANVLTF.